The clone carrying this TCR beta chain occurred many times. Time point given: newly diagnosed GD, antithyroid drugs for less than 3 months. PBMC RNA was the source of the TCR library. Patients were from an endocrinology department in Xi'an, China. iRepertoire HTBI primers and Arm-PCR of CDR3 regions built TCR beta libraries. MiXCR, applied by TCRdb to the multiplex PCR reads, yields one record per CDR3 protein. The profile covers around 250,000 distinct CDR3 sequences, with 15% to 20% appearing a single time and less than 15% taken by the ten largest. The data derive from a study of regulatory T cells in long-lasting Graves disease. Losses at the gene ends were 0 bases for V and 5 bases for J; bases not matched to a gene: 6. This CDR3 contains 15 residues. Looked up from germline, CDR1 is DFQATT and CDR2 is SNEGSKA (reference sequence). This sample also appeared in a second study, on T cells in Graves' hyperthyroidism and ophthalmopathy. That report notes: Separation of ophthalmopathy from stable hyperthyroidism was achieved by a 13 V-J model.

The receptor was derived from a woman in her twenties or thirties with Graves disease. This chain links TRBV20-1 with TRBJ1-4; TRBD1 matches 7 bases. The material sequenced was peripheral blood mononuclear cells (PBMCs), taken at new diagnosis, from a patient treated with antithyroid drugs. DNA for the CDR3: TGCAGTGCTAGAGACCCCGGGACAGTAAATGAAAAACTGTTTTTT. Protein product: CSARDPGTVNEKLFF.